The clone carrying this T cell receptor beta chain was found a few times. The antigen remains unidentified. V was trimmed by 6 bases and J by 3 bases, leaving 2 bases between them. Germline V gives CDR1 MNHNS, CDR2 SASEGT. The CDR3 has 10 residues. TCRdb's copy holds only in-frame clones and misses some; the assay was immunoSEQ multiplex PCR. Among 35,000 or so clones listed, about 80% were seen once. This entry comes from a study of pediatric ulcerative colitis. General study findings and limits: No controls had the two rectal clonotypes shared by ulcerative colitis patients.

During colonoscopy, one to two rectal pinch biopsies were collected. The clonotype originates from a boy aged 10-17 years with moderate ulcerative colitis. This sequence joins TRBV6-1 and TRBJ1-2; D is unresolved. The source material was gut tissue. CDR3 DNA sequence: TGTGCCAGCAGGTACTATGGCTACACCTTC. This gives the protein CASRYYGYTF.